This TCR beta chain comes out of a study of CD8 T cells in Susac syndrome. Study-level background: Patients with Susac syndrome who were sequenced included five or six with active disease and 8 or 9 in remission.

Random-hexamer reverse transcription was applied to about 0.45 to 1 ug RNA. The method of amplification for TCR beta CDR3 was immunoSEQ multiplex PCR, covering 54 Vbeta and 13 Jbeta. One entry per CDR3 protein results from TCRdb running MiXCR on the immunoSEQ multiplex PCR reads. The sample lists under 90,000 distinct CDR3 sequences; about 93% were seen once. With V trimmed by 2 bases and J by 7 bases, 8 bases remained unmatched. CDR1 DFQATT and CDR2 SNEGSKA come from the germline V gene (reference sequence). The CDR3 runs 14 residues. The sample comprised CD4+ T cells from PBMCs. This TCR came from a human donor with Susac syndrome. The rearrangement links TRBV20-1 to TRBJ2-1, with 7 bases fitting TRBD2. The CDR3 DNA follows: TGCAGTGCTAGAAGCGGGATTCAATCAAATGAGCAGTTCTTC. Encoded protein: CSARSGIQSNEQFF.